This TCR beta chain was sequenced for a study of blood T cell repertoires in COVID-19. Study as a whole: Acute and convalescent COVID-19 specimens originated in the United States, Italy and Spain. The analysed material was cDNA or gDNA that came from T cells, B-cell-depleted T cells, or PBMCs.

Trimming cost V 7 bases and J 3 bases, with 13 bases left between them. Germline lookup yields CDR1 ENHRY and CDR2 SYGVKD. The CDR3 length is 13 residues. In the study's own analysis: The authors estimated nucleated cell counts from reference gene primer amplification. Clones were read by immunoSEQ multiplex PCR, and TCRdb kept only the in-frame ones, dropping some. V, J and clone size derive from that table, while D and trimming were established from the DNA sequence. The table has some 130,000 clones, over 75% seen once. The sample taken for sequencing was peripheral blood. The chain is built from TRBV10-3 and TRBJ2-7; D perhaps matches TRBD1 (6 bases). The origin of this receptor is an older man with acute or convalescent COVID-19. The CDR3 DNA sequence: TGTGCCATCAACACAGGGCTAAGCTACGAGCAGTACTTC. Its protein product is CAINTGLSYEQYF.